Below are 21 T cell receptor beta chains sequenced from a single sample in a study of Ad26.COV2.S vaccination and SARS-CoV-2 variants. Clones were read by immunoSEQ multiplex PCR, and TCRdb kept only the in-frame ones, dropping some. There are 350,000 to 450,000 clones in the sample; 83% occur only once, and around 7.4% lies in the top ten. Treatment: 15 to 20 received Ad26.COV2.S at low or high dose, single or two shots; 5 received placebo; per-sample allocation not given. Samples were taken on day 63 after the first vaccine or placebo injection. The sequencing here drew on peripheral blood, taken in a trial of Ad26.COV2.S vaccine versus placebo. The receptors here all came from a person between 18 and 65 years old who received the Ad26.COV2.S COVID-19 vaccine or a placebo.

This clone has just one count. The CDR3, as DNA: TGTGCCAGCAGCCGTGGACAGGGGGCGCGGAGCTACACCTTC. Its protein product is CASSRGQGARSYTF. The V call is TRBV6-5, the J call TRBJ1-2; TRBD1 matches at 11 bases. Germline-derived CDR1 and CDR2 are MNHEY and SVGAGI. The CDR3 runs 14 residues. V gave up 6 bases and J gave up 9 bases; unmatched junction bases: 9.

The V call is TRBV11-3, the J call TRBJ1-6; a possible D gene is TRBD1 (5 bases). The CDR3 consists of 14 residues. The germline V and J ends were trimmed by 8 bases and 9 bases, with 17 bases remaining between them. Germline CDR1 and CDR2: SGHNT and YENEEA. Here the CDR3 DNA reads TGTGCCAGCTTGCTCAGGGACCAGGGTTCACCCCTCCACTTT. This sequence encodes CASLLRDQGSPLHF.

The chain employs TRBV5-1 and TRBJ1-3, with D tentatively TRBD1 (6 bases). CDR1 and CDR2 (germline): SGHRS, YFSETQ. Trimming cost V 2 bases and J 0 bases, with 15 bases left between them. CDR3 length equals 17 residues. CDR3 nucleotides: TGCGCCAGCAGCTTTGCTACAGGGAGCCCCTCTGGAAACACCATATATTTT. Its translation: CASSFATGSPSGNTIYF.

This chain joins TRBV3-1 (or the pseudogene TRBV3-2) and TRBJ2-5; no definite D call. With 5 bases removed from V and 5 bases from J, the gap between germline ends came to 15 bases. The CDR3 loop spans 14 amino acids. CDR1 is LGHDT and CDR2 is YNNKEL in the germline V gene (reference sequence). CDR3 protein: CASSSTSRRETQYF. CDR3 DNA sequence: TGTGCCAGCAGCTCCACGTCCCGCCGGGAGACCCAGTACTTC.

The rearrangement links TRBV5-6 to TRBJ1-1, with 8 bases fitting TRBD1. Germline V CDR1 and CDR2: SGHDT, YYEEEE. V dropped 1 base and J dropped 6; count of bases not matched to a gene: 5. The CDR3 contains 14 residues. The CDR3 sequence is CASSLKTGGPEAFF. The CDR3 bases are TGTGCCAGCAGCTTGAAAACAGGGGGACCTGAAGCTTTCTTT.

This chain's CDR3 is CASNPVQSSYNEQFF. The CDR3, as DNA: TGCGCCAGCAATCCGGTCCAAAGCTCCTACAATGAGCAGTTCTTC. The genes are TRBV5-1 and TRBJ2-1; D remains unclear. Trimming shortened V by 6 bases and J by 0 bases, and 13 bases separated the two germline ends. CDR3 length: 15 amino acids. Germline V gives CDR1 SGHRS, CDR2 YFSETQ.

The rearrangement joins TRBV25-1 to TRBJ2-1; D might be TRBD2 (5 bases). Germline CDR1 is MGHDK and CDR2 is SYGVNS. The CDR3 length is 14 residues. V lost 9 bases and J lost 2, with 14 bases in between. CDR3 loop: CASSRAGTYNEQFF. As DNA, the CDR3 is TGTGCCAGTTCGAGGGCAGGCACCTACAATGAGCAGTTCTTC.

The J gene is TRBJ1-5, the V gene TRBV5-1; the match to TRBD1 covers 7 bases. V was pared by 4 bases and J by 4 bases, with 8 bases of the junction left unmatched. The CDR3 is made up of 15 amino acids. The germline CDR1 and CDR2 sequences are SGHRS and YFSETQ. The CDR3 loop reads CASSQTGRGNQPQHF. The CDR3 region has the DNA TGCGCCAGCAGCCAGACAGGGAGAGGAAATCAGCCCCAGCATTTT.

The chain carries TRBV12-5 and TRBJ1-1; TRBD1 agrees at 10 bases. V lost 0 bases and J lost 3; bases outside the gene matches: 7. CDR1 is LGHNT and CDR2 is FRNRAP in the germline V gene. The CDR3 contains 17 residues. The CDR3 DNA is TGTGCTAGTGGTTTGGTACGGGGCGGGACAGGGGACACTGAAGCTTTCTTT. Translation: CASGLVRGGTGDTEAFF.

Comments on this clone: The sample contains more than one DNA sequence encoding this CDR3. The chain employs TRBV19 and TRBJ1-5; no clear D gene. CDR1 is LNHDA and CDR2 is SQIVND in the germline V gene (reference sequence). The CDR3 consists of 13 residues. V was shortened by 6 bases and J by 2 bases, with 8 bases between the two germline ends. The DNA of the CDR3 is TGTGCCAGTAGATTGGGTCGCAATCAGCCCCAGCATTTT. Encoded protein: CASRLGRNQPQHF. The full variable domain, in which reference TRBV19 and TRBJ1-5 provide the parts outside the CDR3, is DGGITQSPKYLFRKEGQNVTLSCEQNLNHDAMYWYRQDPGQGLRLIYYSQIVNDFQKGDIAEGYSVSREKKESFPLTVTSAQKNPTAFYLCASRLGRNQPQHFGDGTRLSIL.

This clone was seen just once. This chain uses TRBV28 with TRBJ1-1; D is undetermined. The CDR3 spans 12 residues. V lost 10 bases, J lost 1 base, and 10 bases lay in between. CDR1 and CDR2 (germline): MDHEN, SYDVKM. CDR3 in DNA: TGTGCCACCATAACCCCGAACACTGAAGCTTTCTTT. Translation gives CATITPNTEAFF.

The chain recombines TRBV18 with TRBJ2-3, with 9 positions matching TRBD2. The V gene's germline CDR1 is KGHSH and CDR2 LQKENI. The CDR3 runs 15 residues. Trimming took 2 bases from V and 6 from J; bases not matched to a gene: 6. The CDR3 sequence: CASSPGGGARDTQYF. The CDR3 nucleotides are TGTGCCAGCTCACCAGGCGGGGGGGCCCGGGATACGCAGTATTTT.

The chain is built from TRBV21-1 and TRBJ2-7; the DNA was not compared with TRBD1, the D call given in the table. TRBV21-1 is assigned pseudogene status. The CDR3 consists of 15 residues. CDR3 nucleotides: TGTGCCAGCAGCAAAGGGGACAGGGAAGCTTCCGAGCAGTACTTC. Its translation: CASSKGDREASEQYF.

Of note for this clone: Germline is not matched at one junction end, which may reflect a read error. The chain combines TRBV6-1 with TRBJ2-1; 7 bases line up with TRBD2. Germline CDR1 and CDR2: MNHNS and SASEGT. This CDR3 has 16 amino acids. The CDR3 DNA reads TGTGCCAGCAGTCAAGCCCGAGCGGGAAGGGACAATGAGCAGTTCTTC. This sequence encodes CASSQARAGRDNEQFF.

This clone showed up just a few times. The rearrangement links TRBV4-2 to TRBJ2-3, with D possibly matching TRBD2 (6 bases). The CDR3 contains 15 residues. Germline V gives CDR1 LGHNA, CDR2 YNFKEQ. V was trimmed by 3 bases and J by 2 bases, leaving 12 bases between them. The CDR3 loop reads CASSQHGGSTDTQYF. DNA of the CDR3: TGTGCCAGCAGCCAGCACGGGGGTTCCACAGATACGCAGTATTTT.

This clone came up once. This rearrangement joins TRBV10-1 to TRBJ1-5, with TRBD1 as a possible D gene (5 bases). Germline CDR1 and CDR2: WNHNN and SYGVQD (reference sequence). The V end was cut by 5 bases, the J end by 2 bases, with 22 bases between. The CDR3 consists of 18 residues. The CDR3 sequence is CASSRRDSGSHGNQPQHF. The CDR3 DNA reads TGCGCCAGCAGTCGCCGGGACTCCGGCAGCCATGGCAATCAGCCCCAGCATTTT.

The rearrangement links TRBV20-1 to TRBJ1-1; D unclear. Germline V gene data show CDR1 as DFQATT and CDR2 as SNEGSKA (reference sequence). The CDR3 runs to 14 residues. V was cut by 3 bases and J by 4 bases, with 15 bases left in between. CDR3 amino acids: CSASYGWRATEAFF. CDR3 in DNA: TGCAGTGCTAGTTACGGTTGGAGGGCCACTGAAGCTTTCTTT.

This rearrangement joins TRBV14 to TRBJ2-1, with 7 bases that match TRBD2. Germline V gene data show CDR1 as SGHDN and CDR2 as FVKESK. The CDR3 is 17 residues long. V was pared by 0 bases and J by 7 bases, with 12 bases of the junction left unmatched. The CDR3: CASSQDGSALALNEQFF. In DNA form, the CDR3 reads TGTGCCAGCAGCCAAGATGGGTCGGCACTAGCGCTTAATGAGCAGTTCTTC.

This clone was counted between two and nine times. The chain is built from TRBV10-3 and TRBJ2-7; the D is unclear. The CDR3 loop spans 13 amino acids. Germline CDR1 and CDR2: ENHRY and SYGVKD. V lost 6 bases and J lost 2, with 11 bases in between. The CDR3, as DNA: TGTGCCATCAGGAACGACGGAGCCTACGAGCAGTACTTC. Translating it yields CAIRNDGAYEQYF.

The CDR3 DNA follows: TGTGCCAGCAGCTTGGTCACCGGGACAGGGAGCGAAAAACTGTTTTTT. Translation: CASSLVTGTGSEKLFF. This rearrangement joins TRBV5-6 to TRBJ1-4, with 9 bases that match TRBD1. CDR3 length: 16 residues. Germline V gene sequence: CDR1 SGHDT, CDR2 YYEEEE. Trimming removed 0 bases from V and 8 bases from J; junction bases left unmatched: 8.

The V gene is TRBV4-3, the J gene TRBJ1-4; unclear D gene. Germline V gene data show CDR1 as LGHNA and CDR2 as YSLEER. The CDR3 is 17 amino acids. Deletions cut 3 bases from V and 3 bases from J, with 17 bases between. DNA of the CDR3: TGCGCCAGCAGCCACAAGCCCCCCGCGGGTGCTAATGAAAAACTGTTTTTT. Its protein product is CASSHKPPAGANEKLFF.